This T cell receptor beta chain was captured in a study of Ad26.COV2.S vaccination and SARS-CoV-2 variants. Trimming removed 4 bases at V and 0 bases at J, with 10 bases between. This CDR3 has 14 residues. The germline V gene has CDR1 SGHNT and CDR2 YYREEE (reference sequence). Indicated treatment: around 19 received Ad26.COV2.S at low or high dose, single or two shots; roughly five received placebo; per-sample allocation not given. The samples were gathered on day 63 after the first injection of vaccine or placebo. The donor's status was that of an adult aged 18-55 years in Boston. Produced via immunoSEQ multiplex PCR; TCRdb's table is partial and in-frame only. Seen here are about 390,000 clones, around 85% observed once, and the top ten hold 3.5%. In its sample, this clone was seen once.

V usage is TRBV5-4 and J usage is TRBJ1-1; D not resolved. The sample consisted of peripheral blood, taken in a trial of Ad26.COV2.S vaccine versus placebo. The source of this sequence is a person between 18 and 60 years old who received the Ad26.COV2.S COVID-19 vaccine or a placebo. The CDR3 sequence: CASSPGGVNTEAFF. The CDR3 nucleotides are TGTGCCAGCAGCCCGGGAGGAGTGAACACTGAAGCTTTCTTT.